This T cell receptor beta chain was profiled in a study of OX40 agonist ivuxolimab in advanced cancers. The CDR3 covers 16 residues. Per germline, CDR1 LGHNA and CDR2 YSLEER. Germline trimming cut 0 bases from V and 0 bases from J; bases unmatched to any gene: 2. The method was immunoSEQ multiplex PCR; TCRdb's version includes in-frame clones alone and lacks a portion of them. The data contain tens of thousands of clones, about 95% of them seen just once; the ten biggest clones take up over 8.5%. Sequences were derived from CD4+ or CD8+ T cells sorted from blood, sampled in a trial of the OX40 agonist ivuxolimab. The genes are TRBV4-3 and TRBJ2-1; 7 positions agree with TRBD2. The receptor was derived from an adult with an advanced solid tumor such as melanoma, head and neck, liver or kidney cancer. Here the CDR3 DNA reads TGCGCCAGCAGCCAAGATTGGGGGGGCTCCTACAATGAGCAGTTCTTC. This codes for CASSQDWGGSYNEQFF.